Listed here are 26 T cell receptor beta chains from one sample, sequenced in a study of T cells in localized non-small cell lung cancer. The data were produced by immunoSEQ multiplex PCR, yet TCRdb's version contains in-frame clones alone and is incomplete. The repertoire holds 30,000 to 45,000 clones, with over 70% as singletons. The starting material was peripheral blood, obtained before any cancer treatment. Receptors were obtained from a woman aged 35 to 69 with stage I lung adenocarcinoma.

The rearrangement links TRBV19 to TRBJ2-7, with TRBD2 as a possible D gene (7 bases). V dropped 4 bases and J dropped 1 base, with 14 bases sitting between them. The CDR3 runs 15 residues. In germline, CDR1 is LNHDA, CDR2 SQIVND (reference sequence). The CDR3 sequence: CASSTGEGVSYEQYF. CDR3 coding DNA: TGTGCCAGTAGTACCGGGGAGGGGGTGTCCTACGAGCAGTACTTC.

V usage is TRBV6-5 and J usage is TRBJ1-5; 9 bases align to TRBD1. V gave up 5 bases and J gave up 4 bases; unmatched junction bases: 6. The V gene's germline CDR1 is MNHEY and CDR2 SVGAGI. The CDR3 totals 15 residues. As DNA, the CDR3 is TGTGCCAGCAGTACATCCGGGACAGGGAATCAGCCCCAGCATTTT. Amino acid sequence: CASSTSGTGNQPQHF.

V and J are TRBV19 and TRBJ1-5, with 7 bases that match TRBD1. Per the germline V gene, CDR1 is LNHDA and CDR2 is SQIVND (reference sequence). This CDR3 has 13 residues. The trim removed 8 bases at V and 3 bases at J, leaving 4 bases unmatched. CDR3 in amino acids: CASQGQNNQPQHF. DNA for the CDR3: TGTGCCAGTCAGGGACAGAACAATCAGCCCCAGCATTTT.

The chain employs TRBV18 and TRBJ2-7; 10 bases are shared with TRBD1. Germline trimming cut 3 bases from V and 5 bases from J; bases unmatched to any gene: 7. Germline-derived CDR1 and CDR2 are KGHSH and LQKENI. The CDR3 contains 15 residues. This chain's CDR3 is CASSPGTGDFHEQYF. In DNA, the CDR3 is TGTGCCAGCTCACCTGGGACAGGGGATTTCCACGAGCAGTACTTC.

The chain joins TRBV18 to TRBJ1-1; perhaps TRBD1 as D (5 bases). The germline V and J ends were trimmed by 0 bases and 2 bases, with 13 bases remaining between them. CDR1 KGHSH and CDR2 LQKENI come from the germline V gene. The CDR3 is made up of 16 amino acids. This CDR3 reads CASSPPLGQTNTEAFF. CDR3 DNA: TGTGCCAGCTCACCACCCCTCGGACAAACAAACACTGAAGCTTTCTTT.

The rearrangement links TRBV28 to TRBJ2-7, with TRBD2 matching over 7 bases. V gave up 4 bases and J gave up 5 bases; unmatched junction bases: 17. The CDR3 consists of 17 residues. Germline V gives CDR1 MDHEN, CDR2 SYDVKM. The CDR3 here is CASSSSGGAGRENEQYF. CDR3 DNA sequence: TGTGCCAGCAGTTCCTCGGGGGGAGCGGGACGGGAAAACGAGCAGTACTTC.

The CDR3 DNA sequence: TGTGCCAGCAGCCAGGATACGGGGGAGCAGTACTTC. Translating gives CASSQDTGEQYF. The chain carries TRBV11-2 and TRBJ2-7, with D possibly being TRBD2 (5 bases). The V gene lost 5 bases and the J gene lost 7 bases, with 12 bases spanning the gap. The CDR3 contains 12 residues. Germline CDR1 reads SGHAT; CDR2 reads FQNNGV.

The chain combines TRBV5-1 with TRBJ2-5; 8 positions agree with TRBD2. From germline, CDR1 is SGHRS and CDR2 YFSETQ. Losses at the gene ends were 0 bases for V and 2 bases for J; bases not matched to a gene: 3. The CDR3 runs 15 residues. This chain's CDR3 is CASSLAGGLQETQYF. The CDR3 DNA is TGCGCCAGCAGCTTGGCGGGGGGGCTGCAAGAGACCCAGTACTTC. Looking up the rest from reference TRBV5-1 and TRBJ2-5 gives the full variable domain: KAGVTQTPRYLIKTRGQQVTLSCSPISGHRSVSWYQQTPGQGLQFLFEYFSETQRNKGNFPGRFSGRQFSNSRSEMNVSTLELGDSALYLCASSLAGGLQETQYFGPGTRLLVL.

The chain carries TRBV18 and TRBJ2-2, with TRBD2 identical over 10 bases. V gave up 4 bases and J gave up 0 bases; unmatched junction bases: 8. Looked up from germline, CDR1 is KGHSH and CDR2 is LQKENI. The CDR3 length is 18 residues. The CDR3 DNA follows: TGTGCCAGCTCACGTCTAGCGGGAGTCGGGACGAACACCGGGGAGCTGTTTTTT. This sequence encodes CASSRLAGVGTNTGELFF.

The chain couples TRBV15 to TRBJ2-3; D might be TRBD2 (5 bases). The ends were cut back, 1 base at V and 2 bases at J, with 16 bases in the middle. This CDR3 is 17 amino acids long. Germline values: CDR1 LNHNV, CDR2 YYDKDF (reference sequence). CDR3 region: CATSRGGFGVSTDTQYF. In DNA form, the CDR3 reads TGTGCCACCAGCAGAGGTGGGTTCGGGGTTTCCACAGATACGCAGTATTTT.

This chain joins TRBV29-1 and TRBJ1-4; no reliable D call. CDR1 and CDR2 (germline): SQVTM, ANQGSEA. The CDR3 contains 12 residues. V shed 6 bases and J shed 5 bases, with 10 bases lying between them. The CDR3 DNA sequence: TGCAGCGTGGCCGGCCCGAATGAAAAACTGTTTTTT. Protein sequence: CSVAGPNEKLFF.

The rearrangement uses TRBV7-9 and TRBJ2-7; TRBD2 aligns across 11 bases. The CDR3 loop spans 16 amino acids. The ends lost 5 bases at V and 6 bases at J; junction bases unmatched: 12. Looked up from germline, CDR1 is SEHNR and CDR2 is FQNEAQ (reference sequence). CDR3 bases: TGTGCCAGCAGCGCCCCGGGACTAGCGGTAGGGGGCGAGCAGTACTTC. This codes for CASSAPGLAVGGEQYF.

The CDR3 region is CARRAGEVRLSSYEQYF. CDR3 coding DNA: TGTGCCAGAAGGGCAGGGGAGGTTCGCTTAAGCTCCTACGAGCAGTACTTC. The V gene is TRBV19, the J gene TRBJ2-7; D is possibly TRBD1 or TRBD2 (6 bases each). The V end was cut by 9 bases, the J end by 0 bases, with 24 bases between. The germline gives CDR1 LNHDA, CDR2 SQIVND (reference sequence). This CDR3 spans 17 amino acids.

The gene calls are TRBV7-8 and TRBJ2-3, with a possible D match to TRBD1 (6 bases). Between the trimmed V and J ends, which lost 5 bases and 2 bases, there was a span of 11 bases. Germline values: CDR1 SGHVS, CDR2 FQNEAQ. The CDR3 runs to 14 residues. The CDR3 DNA sequence: TGTGCCAGCAGCCCCGGACAGATCACAGATACGCAGTATTTT. It is translated as CASSPGQITDTQYF.

This chain connects TRBV18 to TRBJ2-7; possibly TRBD1 for D (5 bases). CDR1 KGHSH and CDR2 LQKENI come from the germline V gene. This CDR3 has 17 amino acids. Trimming stripped 2 bases from V and 6 bases from J, with 23 bases between. Here the CDR3 reads CASSPFMSPDRLPEQYF. CDR3 bases: TGTGCCAGCTCACCATTTATGTCTCCCGACAGACTCCCCGAGCAGTACTTC.

The chain is built from TRBV15 and TRBJ1-6; possible D gene TRBD1, 6 bases. The CDR3 sequence is 14 residues long. The germline V and J ends were trimmed by 2 bases and 4 bases, with 6 bases remaining between them. Germline lookup yields CDR1 LNHNV and CDR2 YYDKDF (reference sequence). The CDR3 sequence is CATSRQGYNSPLHF. The CDR3 bases are TGTGCCACCAGCAGACAGGGGTATAATTCACCCCTCCACTTT.

The DNA for the CDR3 is TGTGCCAGTAGGTTTGTGACTAGCGGGATGGACTCCTACAATGAGCAGTTCTTC. Its translation: CASRFVTSGMDSYNEQFF. V is TRBV19 and J is TRBJ2-1; TRBD2 agrees at 11 bases. Germline V gene data show CDR1 as LNHDA and CDR2 as SQIVND (reference sequence). This CDR3 is 18 amino acids long. V trimming: 6 bases; J trimming: 0 bases; junction bases outside the gene matches: 10.

The CDR3 DNA sequence: TGTGCCAGCAGTCCTGGGACAGGGATCAGTCAGCCCCAGCATTTT. It translates to CASSPGTGISQPQHF. The V gene is TRBV6-6, the J gene TRBJ1-5; TRBD1 agrees at 9 bases. CDR3 length equals 15 residues. V lost 5 bases and J lost 6; bases outside the gene matches: 8. Germline V gene data show CDR1 as MNHNY and CDR2 as SVGAGI (reference sequence).

The chain combines TRBV10-3 with TRBJ1-4; TRBD1 matches at 7 bases. CDR3 size: 14 residues. Germline CDR1 is ENHRY and CDR2 is SYGVKD. Trimming at V came to 10 bases and at J to 2 bases, leaving 7 bases not matched to a gene. The DNA of the CDR3 is TGTGCCACCAGAGCGACAGGGACTAATGAAAAACTGTTTTTT. Translation: CATRATGTNEKLFF.

The rearrangement uses TRBV4-1 and TRBJ2-1; 11 bases match TRBD2. The V gene's germline CDR1 is MGHRA and CDR2 YSYEKL. The CDR3 loop spans 16 amino acids. J was trimmed by 3 bases and V by 5 bases; bases with no gene match: 6. The CDR3 is CASSILAGALYNEQFF. DNA of the CDR3: TGCGCCAGCAGCATACTAGCGGGAGCACTCTACAATGAGCAGTTCTTC.

A word on this clone: The same CDR3 is also encoded by other DNA sequences in this sample. J is TRBJ1-2 and V is TRBV27, with TRBD1 matching 12 bases. CDR1 is MNHEY, CDR2 SMNVEV, per germline (reference sequence). The CDR3 runs 18 residues. Trimming removed 4 bases from V and 5 bases from J; junction bases left unmatched: 14. CDR3 nucleotide sequence: TGTGCCAGCAGTTCCCAGGCGGGACAGGGGGCCGTTGGGTATGGCTACACCTTC. Translating gives CASSSQAGQGAVGYGYTF.

The chain carries TRBV5-4 and TRBJ2-3; 12 nucleotides align to TRBD2. The CDR3 sequence is 17 residues long. Germline CDR1 is SGHNT and CDR2 is YYREEE (reference sequence). The V gene end was trimmed by 1 base and the J gene end by 5 bases; junction bases not matched to a gene: 8. CDR3 sequence (DNA): TGTGCCAGCAGCTTGCTACTAGCGGGAGGTGGGAGAGATACGCAGTATTTT. Amino acids: CASSLLLAGGGRDTQYF.

CDR3 bases: TGTGCCAGCAGCCACCCTGGATGGGGGCGCAGGATCCAGCCCCAGCATTTT. It encodes CASSHPGWGRRIQPQHF. The V and J genes are TRBV14 and TRBJ1-5; a weak D match, TRBD1 (6 bases). The CDR3 is 17 amino acids. V was clipped by 3 bases and J by 7 bases, with 22 bases between them. Per germline, CDR1 SGHDN and CDR2 FVKESK.

The V gene is TRBV6-5, the J gene TRBJ1-2; D possibly corresponds to TRBD1 (5 bases). The CDR3 loop spans 14 amino acids. CDR1 is MNHEY and CDR2 is SVGAGI in the germline V gene. With 3 bases removed from V and 8 bases from J, the gap between germline ends came to 16 bases. The CDR3 protein is CASSYWDLGNGYTF. The CDR3 bases are TGTGCCAGCAGTTATTGGGACCTGGGGAACGGCTACACCTTC.

The CDR3 loop reads CASSPEGGSGSYNEQFF. The CDR3 bases are TGCGCCAGCAGCCCCGAGGGGGGTAGCGGGAGTTACAATGAGCAGTTCTTC. The chain uses TRBV5-1 and TRBJ2-1; TRBD2 matches 9 bases. The germline CDR1 and CDR2 sequences are SGHRS and YFSETQ. This CDR3 has 17 residues. Trimming at V came to 4 bases and at J to 4 bases, leaving 12 bases not matched to a gene.

The count of this clone is one. The chain carries TRBV28 and TRBJ1-5; tentative D call: TRBD1 (6 bases). Trimming took off 0 bases at V and 2 bases at J, with 20 bases between the two ends. CDR1 and CDR2 from the germline V gene are MDHEN and SYDVKM. This CDR3 comprises 19 residues. The CDR3, as DNA: TGTGCCAGCAGTTTATGGGGGGCAGGATACAGCTCGGGCAATCAGCCCCAGCATTTT. This gives the protein CASSLWGAGYSSGNQPQHF.